The sample holds many counts of the clone carrying this TCR beta chain. Its specificity is not known. This record comes from a study of regulatory T cells in long-lasting Graves disease. The study, taken as a whole, reports: Newly diagnosed patients shared 1,000 or so public clonotypes; persistent patients shared more than 2,500.

Described time point: persistent/refractory GD, antithyroid drugs over 5 years with positive TRAb. Construction of the TCR library relied on RNA isolated from PBMCs. The CDR3 is made up of 15 amino acids. Germline-derived CDR1 and CDR2 are MDHEN and SYDVKM. V was shortened by 5 bases and J by 2 bases, with 16 bases between the two germline ends. TCR beta libraries were built with iRepertoire HTBI primers and Arm-PCR of CDR3 regions. One entry per CDR3 protein results from TCRdb running MiXCR on the multiplex PCR reads. The top ten hold around 30% of the sample, which has 360,000 or so distinct CDR3 sequences, more than 20% seen once.

The chain joins TRBV28 to TRBJ2-7; TRBD2 is a possible D gene (5 bases). The TCR was taken from a woman in her 40s with Graves disease. The source material was peripheral blood mononuclear cells (PBMCs), sampled when the disease was refractory, from a patient treated with antithyroid drugs. The CDR3 DNA is TGTGCCAGCAGTCCCCCGGGTGATAGCGCCTACGAGCAGTACTTC. Translating it yields CASSPPGDSAYEQYF.